The clone carrying this T cell receptor (beta chain) has a handful of counts. This entry comes from a study of shared clonotypes between healthy human individuals. As originally analysed: Junction-only sequences produced by ImmunoSEQ had no quality scores, so filtering differed. Some clones are missing from TCRdb's copy, which holds only in-frame ones; the method was immunoSEQ multiplex PCR. Clone size and the V and J calls come from that table; the DNA yielded D and trimming. Here the sample spans hundreds of thousands of clones, approximately 96% being singletons. As defined, naive CD8 cells were CD45RO-negative and positively selected for CCR7, with terminally differentiated effector memory CD45RA+ cells excluded. Trimming left V 9 bases short and J 2 bases short, with 5 bases between. This CDR3 comprises 10 residues. CDR1 MNHNS and CDR2 SASEGT come from the germline V gene.

The receptor comes from a woman in her twenties or thirties in good health. Sequencing input: naive CD8+ T cells sorted from blood. V is TRBV6-1 and J is TRBJ2-7, with D uncertain. CDR3 nucleotides: TGTGCCAGTGAGGCCTACGAGCAGTACTTC. Its protein is CASEAYEQYF.